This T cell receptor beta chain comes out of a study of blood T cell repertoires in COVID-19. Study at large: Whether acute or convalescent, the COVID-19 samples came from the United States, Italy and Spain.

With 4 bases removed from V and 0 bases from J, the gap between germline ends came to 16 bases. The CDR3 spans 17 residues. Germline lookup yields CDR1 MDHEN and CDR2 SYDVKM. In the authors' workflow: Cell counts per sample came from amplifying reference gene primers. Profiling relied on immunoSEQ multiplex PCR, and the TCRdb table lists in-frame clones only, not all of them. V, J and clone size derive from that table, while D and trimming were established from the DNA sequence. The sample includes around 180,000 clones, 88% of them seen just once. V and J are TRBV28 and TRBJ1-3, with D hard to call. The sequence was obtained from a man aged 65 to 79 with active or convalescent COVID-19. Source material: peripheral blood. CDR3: CASSSPLFPYSGNTIYF. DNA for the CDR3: TGTGCCAGCAGTTCCCCCTTATTCCCTTACTCTGGAAACACCATATATTTT.